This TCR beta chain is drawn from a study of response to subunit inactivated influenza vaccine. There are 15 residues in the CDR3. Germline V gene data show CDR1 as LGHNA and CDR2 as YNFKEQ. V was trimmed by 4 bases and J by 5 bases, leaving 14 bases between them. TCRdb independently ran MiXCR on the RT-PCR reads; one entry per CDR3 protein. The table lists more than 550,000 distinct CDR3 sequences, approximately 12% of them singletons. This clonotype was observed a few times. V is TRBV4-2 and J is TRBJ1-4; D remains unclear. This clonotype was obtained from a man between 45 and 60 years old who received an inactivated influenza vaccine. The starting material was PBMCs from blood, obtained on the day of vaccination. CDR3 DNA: TGTGCCAGCAGCCCGAGACGAGAGGCGAATGAAAAACTGTTTTTT. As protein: CASSPRREANEKLFF.